The next 19 T cell receptor beta chains were all read from a single sample in a study of T cells after yellow fever vaccination. TCRdb passed the 5' RACE reads through MiXCR, listing each CDR3 protein once. The table includes 250,000 to 350,000 distinct CDR3 sequences, approximately 4% detected once. Sequencing used PBMCs, obtained 15 days after the yellow fever booster vaccination. The source of these receptors is a young man who received the YFV17D yellow fever vaccine.

Many counts were recorded for this clonotype. The chain links TRBV7-9 to TRBJ1-1; the D gene is possibly TRBD1 (5 bases). The CDR3 totals 13 residues. Trimming cost V 1 base and J 11 bases, with 14 bases left between them. CDR1 is SEHNR, CDR2 FQNEAQ, per germline (reference sequence). For the CDR3, the DNA is TGTGCCAGCAGCTTAGGAGGGACCCCAGTGGCTTTCTTT. Encoded protein: CASSLGGTPVAFF.

This clonotype was observed many times. The rearrangement links TRBV20-1 to TRBJ2-3; TRBD2 agrees at 8 bases. The junction had 6 bases not matched to a gene; V was cut back by 6 bases and J by 4 bases. Germline lookup yields CDR1 DFQATT and CDR2 SNEGSKA (reference sequence). This CDR3 is built from 13 residues. As DNA, the CDR3 is TGCAGTGCCCCGGGACTAGGTGCAGATACGCAGTATTTT. The encoded protein is CSAPGLGADTQYF.

This clonotype appeared many times. This rearrangement joins TRBV7-2 to TRBJ2-7; 7 bases map to TRBD1. The CDR3 sequence is 13 residues long. V shed 5 bases, J shed 5 bases, and the junction held 6 bases outside the gene matches. CDR1 and CDR2 from the germline V gene are SGHTA and FQGNSA. The CDR3 loop reads CASSLQTGNEQYV. DNA for the CDR3: TGTGCCAGCAGCCTTCAGACAGGGAACGAGCAGTACGTC.

This clonotype was counted many times. This chain uses TRBV27 with TRBJ1-2; TRBD1 matches at 8 bases. The CDR3 totals 21 residues. Germline CDR1 is MNHEY and CDR2 is SMNVEV (reference sequence). V gave up 8 bases and J gave up 2 bases; unmatched junction bases: 28. CDR3 loop: CASSRIMLLARDRSANYGYTF. The CDR3 DNA is TGTGCCAGCTCCCGGATTATGCTCTTAGCCCGGGACAGGTCCGCAAACTATGGCTACACCTTC.

In this sample, this clonotype turned up many times. The genes are TRBV28 and TRBJ1-2, with 9 bases identical to TRBD1. V lost 7 bases, J lost 1 base, and 1 base stayed unmatched. CDR1 MDHEN and CDR2 SYDVKM come from the germline V gene. The CDR3 sequence is 13 residues long. CDR3 bases: TGTGCCAGCAAGGACAGGGGTAACTATGGCTACACCTTC. Amino acid sequence: CASKDRGNYGYTF.

At least ten counts were recorded for this clonotype. The chain is built from TRBV7-6 and TRBJ2-2; 10 bases agree with TRBD2. This CDR3 comprises 18 residues. After removal of 6 bases from V and 5 bases from J, the junction contained 15 bases not matched to a gene. Germline V lookup: CDR1 SGHVS, CDR2 FNYEAQ. CDR3 in amino acids: CASRSSLASGGRTGELFF. Here the CDR3 DNA reads TGTGCCAGCAGGTCCTCTCTGGCTAGCGGGGGTCGGACCGGGGAGCTGTTTTTT.

This clonotype occurred a few times. The chain recombines TRBV5-4 with TRBJ2-1; tentatively, D is TRBD2 (5 bases). The V end lost 4 bases, the J end lost 6 bases, and 20 bases lay between the germline ends. Per the germline V gene, CDR1 is SGHNT and CDR2 is YYREEE (reference sequence). The CDR3 runs to 16 residues. CDR3 nucleotide sequence: TGTGCCAGCAGCGTGGGAGAGAGTCTGTTGGGCAATGAGCAGTTCTTC. It yields the protein CASSVGESLLGNEQFF.

In this sample, this clonotype turned up many times. V usage is TRBV6-2 or TRBV6-3 and J usage is TRBJ2-5; tentatively, D is TRBD2 (5 bases). V lost 0 bases and J 2 bases, leaving 19 bases between the germline ends. The CDR3 runs to 18 residues. Germline V gene lookup returns CDR1 MNHEY and CDR2 SVGEGT. The CDR3, as DNA: TGTGCCAGCAGTTACTCGAAGTACGTAACGGGGATACAAGAGACCCAGTACTTC. It yields the protein CASSYSKYVTGIQETQYF.

A few counts support this clonotype. This may arise from a read error, as a much more abundant clone is one base away. The rearrangement links TRBV5-1 to TRBJ2-1; possibly TRBD1 for D (5 bases). The length of the CDR3 is 10 residues. V was cut by 8 bases and J by 7 bases, with 7 bases left in between. The germline gives CDR1 SGHRS, CDR2 YFSETQ. CDR3 in amino acids: CASSGNEQFF. The CDR3 region has the DNA TGCGCCAGTTCAGGGAATGAGCAGTTCTTC.

This clonotype was seen ten or more times. The rearrangement links TRBV13 to TRBJ2-5; D is undetermined. This CDR3 spans 14 amino acids. CDR1 PRHDT and CDR2 FYEKMQ come from the germline V gene (reference sequence). The germline V and J ends were trimmed by 0 bases and 2 bases, with 7 bases remaining between them. The CDR3 nucleotides are TGTGCCAGCAGCTTAGGCCCCAGACAAGAGACCCAGTACTTC. This sequence encodes CASSLGPRQETQYF.

The J gene is TRBJ1-2, the V gene TRBV27, with 8 bases aligning to TRBD1. J gave up 1 base and V 5 bases, and 6 bases lay outside the gene matches. Germline CDR1 MNHEY, CDR2 SMNVEV (reference sequence). The CDR3 sequence is 15 residues long. The CDR3 loop is CASSTGGRINYGYTF. The CDR3, as DNA: TGTGCCAGCAGTACAGGGGGGAGAATTAACTATGGCTACACCTTC.

Ten or more counts support this clonotype. The V and J genes are TRBV4-3 and TRBJ2-2; perhaps TRBD2 as D (6 bases). This CDR3 contains 16 residues. V was cut by 1 base and J by 5 bases, with 14 bases left in between. The germline V gene encodes CDR1 LGHNA and CDR2 YSLEER. The CDR3 region is CASSQVRWGGTGELFF. Here the CDR3 DNA reads TGCGCCAGCAGCCAAGTCCGATGGGGAGGAACCGGGGAGCTGTTTTTT.

This clonotype showed up just a few times. The chain joins TRBV12-3 or TRBV12-4 to TRBJ2-1; D possibly uses TRBD1 or TRBD2 (6 bases each). The length of the CDR3 is 13 residues. V lost 2 bases to trimming and J lost 10 bases, with 12 bases between them. The CDR3 is CASSLRGAGEQFF. DNA for the CDR3: TGTGCCAGCAGTTTAAGGGGGGCCGGGGAGCAGTTCTTC.

This clonotype was detected only a few times. This sequence joins TRBV19 and TRBJ2-5; 13 nucleotides match TRBD2. Germline V gives CDR1 LNHDA, CDR2 SQIVND (reference sequence). The CDR3 spans 16 residues. Trimming took 4 bases from V and 5 from J; bases not matched to a gene: 7. In DNA form, the CDR3 reads TGTGCCAGTAGTACTTTAGGACTAGCGGGGGAGGAGACCCAGTACTTC. Protein sequence: CASSTLGLAGEETQYF.

This chain connects TRBV15 to TRBJ2-1; D uncertain. The germline V gene has CDR1 LNHNV and CDR2 YYDKDF (reference sequence). Trimming pared 5 bases from V and 8 bases from J, leaving 10 bases between. This CDR3 region has 12 residues. The CDR3 protein is CATSALVDEQFF. The CDR3 DNA sequence: TGTGCCACCAGCGCATTGGTGGATGAGCAGTTCTTC.

This clonotype was detected ten times or more. The chain joins TRBV7-2 to TRBJ2-1; D unclear. The V end lost 5 bases, the J end lost 4 bases, and 15 bases lay between the germline ends. Germline V gives CDR1 SGHTA, CDR2 FQGNSA. The CDR3 has 15 amino acids. The CDR3 here is CASSPSTRFYNEQFF. The CDR3 DNA is TGTGCCAGCAGCCCCTCAACGCGGTTTTACAATGAGCAGTTCTTC. Combining the CDR3 with reference TRBV7-2 and TRBJ2-1 gives the whole variable domain GAGVSQSPSNKVTEKGKDVELRCDPISGHTALYWYRQSLGQGLEFLIYFQGNSAPDKSGLPSDRFSAERTGGSVSTLTIQRTQQEDSAVYLCASSPSTRFYNEQFFGPGTRLTVL.

This clonotype was seen only a few times. The J gene is TRBJ2-5, the V gene TRBV29-1, with no clear D. Germline CDR1 is SQVTM and CDR2 is ANQGSEA. The CDR3 has 14 amino acids. Trimming removed 3 bases at V and 0 bases at J, with 11 bases between. CDR3 nucleotide sequence: TGCAGCGTTGACAGCAGCGACCACCAAGAGACCCAGTACTTC. It translates to CSVDSSDHQETQYF.

This clonotype appeared a few times. The V call is TRBV18, the J call TRBJ1-1; no clear D. Trimming removed 6 bases at V and 8 bases at J, with 16 bases between. This CDR3 comprises 13 residues. Germline CDR1 reads KGHSH; CDR2 reads LQKENI. The CDR3 sequence: CASSQDRESEAFF. CDR3 nucleotides: TGTGCCAGCTCGCAAGACCGCGAGTCAGAAGCTTTCTTT. The full variable domain, completed using reference TRBV18 and TRBJ1-1, is NAGVMQNPRHLVRRRGQEARLRCSPMKGHSHVYWYRQLPEEGLKFMVYLQKENIIDESGMPKERFSAEFPKEGPSILRIQQVVRGDSAAYFCASSQDRESEAFFGQGTRLTVV.

The chain has TRBV12-3 or TRBV12-4 and TRBJ2-5; TRBD2 might be the D (6 bases). V lost 3 bases, J lost 2 bases, and 13 bases lay in between. CDR3 length: 15 amino acids. Here the CDR3 reads CASSFSLGGQETQYF. CDR3 nucleotides: TGTGCCAGCAGTTTCTCGCTCGGAGGGCAAGAGACCCAGTACTTC.